This TCR beta chain was obtained from a study of blood T cell repertoires in COVID-19. Study-level background: Acute and convalescent COVID-19 samples came from the United States, Italy and Spain. Nucleic acid was either cDNA or gDNA, and it came from T cells, B-cell-depleted T cells, or PBMCs.

In Seattle, patients joined the study during active infection and were tracked longitudinally. This CDR3 is 16 amino acids long. Trimming stripped 0 bases from V and 4 bases from J, with 17 bases between. CDR1 is SGHRS, CDR2 YFSETQ, per germline. Authors' data handling: Estimates of nucleated cell counts were drawn from the amplification of reference gene primers. Repertoires were generated with immunoSEQ multiplex PCR, while TCRdb's copy carries only in-frame clones and drops some. The DNA was the basis for D and trimming; V, J and clone size are from that table. Here the sample spans 300,000 to 350,000 clones, approximately 90% being singletons.

The material sequenced was peripheral blood. The receptor was derived from a woman aged 55-75 years with COVID-19, enrolled during active disease. This chain links TRBV5-1 with TRBJ2-7; TRBD2 might be the D (5 bases). The CDR3 sequence is CASSLAPREDIYEQYF. Here the CDR3 DNA reads TGCGCCAGCAGCTTGGCCCCGAGGGAAGATATATACGAGCAGTACTTC.